The 4 T cell receptor beta chains below were found in one sample sequenced in a study of cytomegalovirus exposure and HLA in healthy donors. Measured with immunoSEQ multiplex PCR; TCRdb has only the in-frame clones, and not every one. The repertoire includes hundreds of thousands of clones, 86% of them detected once, and roughly 0.8% sits in the top ten. The source material was PBMCs. These receptor sequences come from a young woman in good health and CMV-seronegative.

This rearrangement joins TRBV20-1 to TRBJ2-1; D is ambiguous. The CDR3 runs to 11 residues. V lost 1 base to trimming and J lost 5 bases, with 3 bases between them. Germline V gene data show CDR1 as DFQATT and CDR2 as SNEGSKA (reference sequence). This CDR3 reads CSARANNEQFF. The DNA of the CDR3 is TGCAGTGCTAGAGCTAACAATGAGCAGTTCTTC.

V usage is TRBV5-3 and J usage is TRBJ2-7; 10 positions agree with TRBD2. TRBV5-3 is identified as an open reading frame with a role that is uncertain. The CDR3 is 16 residues long. J was trimmed by 7 bases and V by 4 bases; bases with no gene match: 14. CDR3 sequence reads: CARSGGWTSGPIEQYF. The CDR3 DNA follows: TGTGCCAGAAGCGGTGGGTGGACTAGCGGCCCTATTGAGCAGTACTTC.

The chain joins TRBV19 to TRBJ2-2; weak D call: TRBD1 (6 bases). CDR1 is LNHDA, CDR2 SQIVND, per germline (reference sequence). CDR3 size: 15 residues. V was pared by 3 bases and J by 6 bases, with 14 bases between. This CDR3 is CASSILGGIAGELFF. CDR3 sequence (DNA): TGTGCCAGTAGTATCCTAGGGGGTATCGCCGGGGAGCTGTTTTTT. The full variable domain, completed using reference TRBV19 and TRBJ2-2, is DGGITQSPKYLFRKEGQNVTLSCEQNLNHDAMYWYRQDPGQGLRLIYYSQIVNDFQKGDIAEGYSVSREKKESFPLTVTSAQKNPTAFYLCASSILGGIAGELFFGEGSRLTVL.

The rearrangement links TRBV28 to TRBJ2-2, with TRBD2 as a possible D gene (6 bases). Trimming cost V 3 bases and J 6 bases, with 20 bases left between them. CDR3 length equals 17 residues. Germline loops: CDR1 MDHEN, CDR2 SYDVKM. The CDR3 coding sequence is TGTGCCAGCAGTTTTATTACTATCCGGGACTCATCCGGGGAGCTGTTTTTT. It specifies CASSFITIRDSSGELFF.